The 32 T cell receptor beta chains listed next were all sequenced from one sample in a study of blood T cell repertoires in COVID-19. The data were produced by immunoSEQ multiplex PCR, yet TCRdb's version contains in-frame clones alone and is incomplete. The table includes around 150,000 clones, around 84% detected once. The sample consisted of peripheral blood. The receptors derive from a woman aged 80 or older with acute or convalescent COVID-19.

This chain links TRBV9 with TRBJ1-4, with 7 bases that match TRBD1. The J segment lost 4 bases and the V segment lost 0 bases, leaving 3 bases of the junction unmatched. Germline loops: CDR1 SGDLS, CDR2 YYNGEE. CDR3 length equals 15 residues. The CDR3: CASSVEGALNEKLFF. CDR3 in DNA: TGTGCCAGCAGCGTAGAGGGGGCCCTTAATGAAAAACTGTTTTTT.

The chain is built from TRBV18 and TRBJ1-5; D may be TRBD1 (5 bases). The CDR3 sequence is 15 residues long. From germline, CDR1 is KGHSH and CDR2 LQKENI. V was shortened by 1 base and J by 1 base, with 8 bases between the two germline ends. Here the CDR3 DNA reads TGTGCCAGCTCACCACAGGCAGGGAGCAATCAGCCCCAGCATTTT. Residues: CASSPQAGSNQPQHF.

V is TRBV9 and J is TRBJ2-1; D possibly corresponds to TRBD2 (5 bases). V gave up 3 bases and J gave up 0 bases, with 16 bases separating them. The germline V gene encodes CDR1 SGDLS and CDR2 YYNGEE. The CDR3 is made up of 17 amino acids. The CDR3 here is CASSEKAVVSSYNEQFF. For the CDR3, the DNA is TGTGCCAGCAGCGAAAAAGCGGTGGTTAGCTCCTACAATGAGCAGTTCTTC.

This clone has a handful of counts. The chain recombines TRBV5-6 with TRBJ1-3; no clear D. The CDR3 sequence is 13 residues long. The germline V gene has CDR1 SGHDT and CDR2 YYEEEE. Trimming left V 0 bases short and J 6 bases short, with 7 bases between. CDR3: CASSLGQENTIYF. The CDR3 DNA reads TGTGCCAGCAGCTTGGGGCAAGAAAACACCATATATTTT.

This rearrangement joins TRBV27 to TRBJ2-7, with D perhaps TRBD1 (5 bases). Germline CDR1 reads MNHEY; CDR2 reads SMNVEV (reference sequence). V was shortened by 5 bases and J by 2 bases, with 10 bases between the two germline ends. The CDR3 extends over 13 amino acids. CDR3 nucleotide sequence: TGTGCCAGCAGTCCCGGACAAGCCTACGAGCAGTACTTC. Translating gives CASSPGQAYEQYF.

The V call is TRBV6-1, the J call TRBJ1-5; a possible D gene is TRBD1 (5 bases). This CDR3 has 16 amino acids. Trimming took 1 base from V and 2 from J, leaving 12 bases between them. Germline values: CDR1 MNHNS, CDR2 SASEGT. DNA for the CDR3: TGTGCCAGCAGTGAAGGGACGGGACTTGGCAATCAGCCCCAGCATTTT. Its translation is CASSEGTGLGNQPQHF.

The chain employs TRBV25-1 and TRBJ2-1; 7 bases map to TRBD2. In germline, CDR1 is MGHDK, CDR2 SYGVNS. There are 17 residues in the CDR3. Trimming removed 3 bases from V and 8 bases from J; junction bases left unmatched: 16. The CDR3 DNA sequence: TGTGCCAGCAGTGACGGACCCAGCGGGGTTTCTAGGTATGAGCAGTTCTTC. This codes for CASSDGPSGVSRYEQFF. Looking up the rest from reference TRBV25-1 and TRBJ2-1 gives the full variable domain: EADIYQTPRYLVIGTGKKITLECSQTMGHDKMYWYQQDPGMELHLIHYSYGVNSTEKGDLSSESTVSRIRTEHFPLTLESARPSHTSQYLCASSDGPSGVSRYEQFFGPGTRLTVL.

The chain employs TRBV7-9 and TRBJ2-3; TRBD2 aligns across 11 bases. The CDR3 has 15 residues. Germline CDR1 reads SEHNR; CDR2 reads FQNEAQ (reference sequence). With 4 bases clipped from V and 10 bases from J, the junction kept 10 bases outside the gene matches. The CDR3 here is CASSSSLAGGKAQYF. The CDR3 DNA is TGTGCCAGCAGCTCGTCGCTAGCGGGAGGAAAAGCGCAGTATTTT. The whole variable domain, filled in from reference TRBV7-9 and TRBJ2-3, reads DTGVSQNPRHKITKRGQNVTFRCDPISEHNRLYWYRQTLGQGPEFLTYFQNEAQLEKSRLLSDRFSAERPKGSFSTLEIQRTEQGDSAMYLCASSSSLAGGKAQYFGPGTRLTVL.

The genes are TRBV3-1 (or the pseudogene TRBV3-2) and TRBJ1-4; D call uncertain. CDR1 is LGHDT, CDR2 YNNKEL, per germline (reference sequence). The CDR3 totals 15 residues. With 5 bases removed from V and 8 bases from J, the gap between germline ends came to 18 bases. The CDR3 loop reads CASSSTLRLAEKLFF. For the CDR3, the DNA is TGTGCCAGCAGCTCAACTCTCCGCCTTGCGGAAAAACTGTTTTTT.

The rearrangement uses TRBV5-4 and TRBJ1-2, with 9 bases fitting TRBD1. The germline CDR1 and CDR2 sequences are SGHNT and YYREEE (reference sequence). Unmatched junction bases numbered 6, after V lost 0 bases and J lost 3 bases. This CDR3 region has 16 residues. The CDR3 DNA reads TGTGCCAGCAGCTTGGCAGGACAGGGGAGGCACTATGGCTACACCTTC. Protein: CASSLAGQGRHYGYTF.

Here the CDR3 reads CASSRDGSGKGDTQYF. CDR3 bases: TGTGCCAGCAGTCGAGACGGTAGCGGGAAGGGAGATACGCAGTATTTT. The chain employs TRBV6-6 and TRBJ2-3, with 8 bases fitting TRBD2. Germline-derived CDR1 and CDR2 are MNHNY and SVGAGI (reference sequence). This CDR3 contains 16 residues. The V and J ends lost 5 bases and 5 bases, in that order; junction bases with no gene match: 12.

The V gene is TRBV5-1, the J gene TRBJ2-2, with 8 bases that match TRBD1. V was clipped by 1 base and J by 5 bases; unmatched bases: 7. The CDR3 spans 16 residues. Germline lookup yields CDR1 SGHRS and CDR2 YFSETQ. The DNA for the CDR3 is TGCGCCAGCAGCTTGACCGTTGACAGGGGAACCGGGGAGCTGTTTTTT. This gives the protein CASSLTVDRGTGELFF.

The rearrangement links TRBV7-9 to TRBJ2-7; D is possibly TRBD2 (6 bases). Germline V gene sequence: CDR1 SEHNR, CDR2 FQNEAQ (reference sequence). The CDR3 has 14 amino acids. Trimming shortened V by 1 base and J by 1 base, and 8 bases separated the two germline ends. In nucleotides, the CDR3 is TGTGCCAGCAGCTTAGAGCGGGCATCCTACGAGCAGTACTTC. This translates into CASSLERASYEQYF.

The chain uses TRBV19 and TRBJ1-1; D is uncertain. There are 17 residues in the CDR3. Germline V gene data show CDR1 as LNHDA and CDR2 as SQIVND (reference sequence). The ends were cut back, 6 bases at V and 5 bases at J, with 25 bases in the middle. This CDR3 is CASSAGWRRRRITEAFF. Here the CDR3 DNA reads TGTGCCAGTAGCGCAGGCTGGAGGAGGCGGAGGATAACTGAAGCTTTCTTT.

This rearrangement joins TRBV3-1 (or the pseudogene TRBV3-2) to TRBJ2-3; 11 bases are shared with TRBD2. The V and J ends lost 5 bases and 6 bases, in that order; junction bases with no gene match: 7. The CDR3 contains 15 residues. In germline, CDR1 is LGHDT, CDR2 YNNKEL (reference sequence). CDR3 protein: CASSLAGGDGDTQYF. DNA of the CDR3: TGTGCCAGCAGCTTAGCGGGGGGGGACGGGGATACGCAGTATTTT.

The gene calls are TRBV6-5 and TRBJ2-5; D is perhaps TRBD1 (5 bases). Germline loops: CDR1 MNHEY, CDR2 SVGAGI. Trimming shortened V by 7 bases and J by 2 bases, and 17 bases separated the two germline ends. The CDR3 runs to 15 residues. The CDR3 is CASTERRQIQETQYF. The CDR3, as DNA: TGTGCCAGCACCGAAAGAAGACAGATACAAGAGACCCAGTACTTC.

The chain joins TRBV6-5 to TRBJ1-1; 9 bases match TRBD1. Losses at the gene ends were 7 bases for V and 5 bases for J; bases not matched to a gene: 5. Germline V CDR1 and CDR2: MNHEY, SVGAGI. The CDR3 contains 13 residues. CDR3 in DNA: TGTGCCAGCATACGGGACAGGGATACTGAAGCTTTCTTT. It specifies CASIRDRDTEAFF.

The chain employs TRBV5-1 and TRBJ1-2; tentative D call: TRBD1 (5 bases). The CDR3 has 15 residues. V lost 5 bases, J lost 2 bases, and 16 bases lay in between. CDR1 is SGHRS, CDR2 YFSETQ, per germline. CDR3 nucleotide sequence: TGCGCCAGCAGTCCGGGGGATGGATCCAACTATGGCTACACCTTC. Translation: CASSPGDGSNYGYTF.

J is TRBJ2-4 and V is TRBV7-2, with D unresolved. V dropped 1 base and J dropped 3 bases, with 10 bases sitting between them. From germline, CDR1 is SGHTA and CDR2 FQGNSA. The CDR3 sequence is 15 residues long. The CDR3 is CASSLGHLDKNIQYF. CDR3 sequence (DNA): TGTGCCAGCAGCTTAGGTCATCTAGACAAAAACATTCAGTACTTC.

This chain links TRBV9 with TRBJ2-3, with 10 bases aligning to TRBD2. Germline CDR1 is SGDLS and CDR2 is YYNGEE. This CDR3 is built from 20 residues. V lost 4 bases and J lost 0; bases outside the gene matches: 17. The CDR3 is CASSTQAGGIQTPSTDTQYF. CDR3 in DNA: TGTGCCAGCAGCACCCAAGCGGGGGGGATCCAGACTCCTAGCACAGATACGCAGTATTTT. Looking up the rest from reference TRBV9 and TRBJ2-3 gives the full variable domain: DSGVTQTPKHLITATGQRVTLRCSPRSGDLSVYWYQQSLDQGLQFLIQYYNGEERAKGNILERFSAQQFPDLHSELNLSSLELGDSALYFCASSTQAGGIQTPSTDTQYFGPGTRLTVL.

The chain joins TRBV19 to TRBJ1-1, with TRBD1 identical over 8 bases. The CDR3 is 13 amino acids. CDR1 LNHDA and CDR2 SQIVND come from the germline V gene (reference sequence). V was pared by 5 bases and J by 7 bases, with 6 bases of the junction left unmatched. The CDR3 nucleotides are TGTGCCAGTAGTCTCCGACAGGGGAGTGAAGCTTTCTTT. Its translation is CASSLRQGSEAFF.

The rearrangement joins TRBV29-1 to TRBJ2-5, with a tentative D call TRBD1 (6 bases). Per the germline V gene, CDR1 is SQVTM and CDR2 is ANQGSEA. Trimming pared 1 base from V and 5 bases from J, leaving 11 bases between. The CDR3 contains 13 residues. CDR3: CSVEGNQGETQYF. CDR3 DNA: TGCAGCGTTGAAGGCAACCAGGGGGAGACCCAGTACTTC.

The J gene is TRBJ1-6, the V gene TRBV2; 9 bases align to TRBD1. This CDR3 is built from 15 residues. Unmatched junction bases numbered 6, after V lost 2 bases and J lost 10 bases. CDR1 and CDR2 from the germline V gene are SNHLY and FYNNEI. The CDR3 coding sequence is TGTGCCAGCAGTGAATTAGGGACAGGGTCCTCACCCCTCCACTTT. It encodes CASSELGTGSSPLHF.

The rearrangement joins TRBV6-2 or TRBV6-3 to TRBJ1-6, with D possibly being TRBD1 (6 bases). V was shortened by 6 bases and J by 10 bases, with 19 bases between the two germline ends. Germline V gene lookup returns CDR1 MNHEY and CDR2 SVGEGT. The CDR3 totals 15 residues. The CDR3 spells CASSETQGYRSPLHF. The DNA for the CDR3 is TGTGCCAGCAGCGAGACACAGGGTTACCGATCACCCCTCCACTTT.

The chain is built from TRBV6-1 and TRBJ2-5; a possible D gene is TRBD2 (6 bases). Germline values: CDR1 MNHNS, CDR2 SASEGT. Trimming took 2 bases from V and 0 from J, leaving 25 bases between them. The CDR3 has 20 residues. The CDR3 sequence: CASSETPGGSLLLDQETQYF. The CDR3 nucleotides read TGTGCCAGCAGTGAAACCCCCGGAGGGAGTCTCCTTTTAGACCAAGAGACCCAGTACTTC.

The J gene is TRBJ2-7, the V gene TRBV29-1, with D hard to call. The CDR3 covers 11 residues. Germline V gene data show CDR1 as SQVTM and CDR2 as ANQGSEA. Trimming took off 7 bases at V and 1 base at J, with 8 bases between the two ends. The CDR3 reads CSGAHSYEQYF. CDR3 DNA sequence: TGCAGCGGAGCCCATTCCTACGAGCAGTACTTC.

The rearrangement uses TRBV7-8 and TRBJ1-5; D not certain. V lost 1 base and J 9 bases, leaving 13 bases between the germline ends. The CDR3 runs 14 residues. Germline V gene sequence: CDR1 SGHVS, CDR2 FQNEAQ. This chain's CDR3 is CASSLDELGRPQHF. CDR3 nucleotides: TGTGCCAGCAGCTTAGATGAACTGGGCCGGCCCCAGCATTTT.

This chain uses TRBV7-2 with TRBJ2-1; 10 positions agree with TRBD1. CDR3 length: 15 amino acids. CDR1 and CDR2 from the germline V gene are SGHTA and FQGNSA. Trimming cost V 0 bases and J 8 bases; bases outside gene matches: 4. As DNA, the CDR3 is TGTGCCAGCAGCTTAGCTAAGACAGGGGGCCATGAGCAGTTCTTC. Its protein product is CASSLAKTGGHEQFF. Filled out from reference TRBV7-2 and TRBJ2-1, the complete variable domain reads GAGVSQSPSNKVTEKGKDVELRCDPISGHTALYWYRQSLGQGLEFLIYFQGNSAPDKSGLPSDRFSAERTGGSVSTLTIQRTQQEDSAVYLCASSLAKTGGHEQFFGPGTRLTVL.

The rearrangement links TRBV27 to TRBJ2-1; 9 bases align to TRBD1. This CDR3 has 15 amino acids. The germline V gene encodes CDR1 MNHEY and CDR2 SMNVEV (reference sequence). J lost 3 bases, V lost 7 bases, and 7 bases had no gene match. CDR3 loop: CASTRGQGYYNEQFF. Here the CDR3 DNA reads TGTGCCAGCACCCGGGGACAGGGCTACTACAATGAGCAGTTCTTC.

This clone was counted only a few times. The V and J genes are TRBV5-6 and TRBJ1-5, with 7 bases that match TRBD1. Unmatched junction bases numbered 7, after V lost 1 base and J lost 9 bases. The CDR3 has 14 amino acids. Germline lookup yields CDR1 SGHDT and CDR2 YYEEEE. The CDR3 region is CASSLTGDPRPQHF. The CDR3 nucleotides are TGTGCCAGCAGCTTGACAGGGGACCCGCGGCCCCAGCATTTT. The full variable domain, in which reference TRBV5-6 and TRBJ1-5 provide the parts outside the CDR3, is DAGVTQSPTHLIKTRGQQVTLRCSPKSGHDTVSWYQQALGQGPQFIFQYYEEEERQRGNFPDRFSGHQFPNYSSELNVNALLLGDSALYLCASSLTGDPRPQHFGDGTRLSIL.

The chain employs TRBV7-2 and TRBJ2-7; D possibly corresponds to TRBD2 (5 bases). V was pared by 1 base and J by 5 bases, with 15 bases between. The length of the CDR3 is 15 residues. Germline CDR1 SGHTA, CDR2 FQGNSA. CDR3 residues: CASSLGSDSANEQYF. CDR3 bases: TGTGCCAGCAGCTTAGGGTCGGATAGCGCCAACGAGCAGTACTTC.

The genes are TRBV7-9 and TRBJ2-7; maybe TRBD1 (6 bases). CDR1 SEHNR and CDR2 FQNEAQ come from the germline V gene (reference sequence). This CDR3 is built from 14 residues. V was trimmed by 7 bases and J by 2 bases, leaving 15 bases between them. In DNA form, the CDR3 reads TGTGCCAGCACCAAAGACGCAGGGGCCTACGAGCAGTACTTC. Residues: CASTKDAGAYEQYF.